These 17 T cell receptor beta chains originate from one sample sequenced in a study of shared clonotypes between healthy human individuals. This table comes from immunoSEQ multiplex PCR, and its TCRdb copy is limited to in-frame clones, with some not included. The sample records 600,000 to 750,000 clones, roughly 70% being singletons. Sequencing used memory CD4+ T cells sorted from blood. Described subset: CD45RA-negative fraction. These receptors were collected from a woman aged 25 to 39 in good health.

This clone showed up just a few times. The chain links TRBV27 to TRBJ1-5, with D tentatively TRBD1 (5 bases). V gave up 7 bases and J gave up 4 bases, with 14 bases separating them. Looked up from germline, CDR1 is MNHEY and CDR2 is SMNVEV (reference sequence). This CDR3 comprises 14 residues. Here the CDR3 reads CASKNSGLNQPQHF. Here the CDR3 DNA reads TGTGCCAGCAAAAATTCAGGGCTTAATCAGCCCCAGCATTTT.

The gene calls are TRBV7-9 and TRBJ1-4; D remains unclear. The V and J ends lost 5 bases and 0 bases respectively, with 7 bases between them. The CDR3 sequence is 14 residues long. Germline CDR1 is SEHNR and CDR2 is FQNEAQ (reference sequence). CDR3 nucleotides: TGTGCCAGCAGCAACCAAGCAACTAATGAAAAACTGTTTTTT. Translated: CASSNQATNEKLFF.

About this clone: A clone one base away is much larger, so this may be a read error. The rearrangement links TRBV27 to TRBJ1-5, with 9 bases matching TRBD1. The CDR3 is 12 amino acids. The germline CDR1 and CDR2 sequences are MNHEY and SMNVEV (reference sequence). The ends lost 6 bases at V and 6 bases at J; junction bases unmatched: 0. The DNA of the CDR3 is TGTGCCAGCAGGACAGGGGGTCAGCCCCAGCATTTT. Its translation is CASRTGGQPQHF.

CDR3 sequence (DNA): TGTGCCAGCAGGAGGGGAGGACAACCGTCTGGGGCCAACGTCCTGACTTTC. This gives the protein CASRRGGQPSGANVLTF. The chain joins TRBV28 to TRBJ2-6; D is perhaps TRBD2 (6 bases). CDR1 and CDR2 from the germline V gene are MDHEN and SYDVKM. This CDR3 comprises 17 residues. Trimming removed 6 bases from V and 1 base from J, with 16 bases in between.

CDR3 coding DNA: TGCGCCAGCAGCTCAACAGGGTTGCAGTACTTC. Protein product: CASSSTGLQYF. The chain is built from TRBV5-1 and TRBJ2-7, with D possibly being TRBD1 (6 bases). The CDR3 has 11 residues. CDR1 is SGHRS, CDR2 YFSETQ, per germline. V lost 3 bases to trimming and J lost 9 bases, with 10 bases between them.

This rearrangement joins TRBV28 to TRBJ2-2; D remains ambiguous. Germline V gene lookup returns CDR1 MDHEN and CDR2 SYDVKM. Trimming pared 11 bases from V and 0 bases from J, leaving 13 bases between. The CDR3 consists of 14 residues. In DNA form, the CDR3 reads TGTGCCGGAGCTGACCACGCGAACACCGGGGAGCTGTTTTTT. It yields the protein CAGADHANTGELFF.

The CDR3 spells CASRPGLPLTDTQYF. The CDR3 DNA sequence: TGTGCCAGTAGACCTGGACTTCCCCTTACAGATACGCAGTATTTT. The chain carries TRBV19 and TRBJ2-3; tentatively, D is TRBD2 (5 bases). V lost 6 bases to trimming and J lost 3 bases, with 16 bases between them. The CDR3 spans 15 residues. Germline lookup yields CDR1 LNHDA and CDR2 SQIVND (reference sequence).

The chain recombines TRBV29-1 with TRBJ1-3; D ambiguous. Trimming left V 5 bases short and J 4 bases short, with 15 bases between. Germline-derived CDR1 and CDR2 are SQVTM and ANQGSEA. This CDR3 is 14 amino acids long. CDR3 DNA sequence: TGCAGCGTTTCTCGAGACGTGGGAGGAAACACCATATATTTT. The encoded protein is CSVSRDVGGNTIYF.

The J gene is TRBJ2-7, the V gene TRBV28; D is undetermined. The V gene lost 2 bases and the J gene lost 2 bases, with 7 bases spanning the gap. Germline assignment: CDR1 MDHEN and CDR2 SYDVKM. The CDR3 has 13 residues. CDR3 DNA sequence: TGTGCCAGCAGTTTAGGCGGAACCTACGAGCAGTACTTC. Its translation is CASSLGGTYEQYF.

In this sample, this clone turned up a few times. The rearrangement joins TRBV25-1 to TRBJ2-7; D ambiguous. This CDR3 has 14 amino acids. Germline lookup yields CDR1 MGHDK and CDR2 SYGVNS. Trimming took 1 base from V and 3 from J, leaving 10 bases between them. In DNA form, the CDR3 reads TGTGCCAGCAGTGAATCTCGTGTCAACTACGAGCAGTACTTC. It is translated as CASSESRVNYEQYF.

The chain recombines TRBV7-3 with TRBJ2-2; 7 nucleotides align to TRBD1. Germline CDR1 and CDR2: SGHTA and FQGTGA. V dropped 5 bases and J dropped 5; count of bases not matched to a gene: 8. The CDR3 contains 15 residues. The CDR3 here is CASSPGTVRTGELFF. The DNA of the CDR3 is TGTGCCAGCAGCCCGGGGACAGTTCGGACCGGGGAGCTGTTTTTT. The full variable domain, its missing parts supplied by reference TRBV7-3 and TRBJ2-2, is GAGVSQTPSNKVTEKGKYVELRCDPISGHTALYWYRQSLGQGPEFLIYFQGTGAADDSGLPNDRFFAVRPEGSVSTLKIQRTERGDSAVYLCASSPGTVRTGELFFGEGSRLTVL.

The genes are TRBV10-3 and TRBJ2-1; D may be TRBD1 (5 bases). Germline CDR1 is ENHRY and CDR2 is SYGVKD. The CDR3 contains 13 residues. V was trimmed by 6 bases and J by 0 bases, leaving 6 bases between them. As DNA, the CDR3 is TGTGCCATCAGACAGGACTCCTACAATGAGCAGTTCTTC. Translation gives CAIRQDSYNEQFF.

The chain joins TRBV28 to TRBJ1-5; D is perhaps TRBD1 (6 bases). Trimming took off 5 bases at V and 7 bases at J, with 12 bases between the two ends. The CDR3 sequence is 13 residues long. Germline CDR1 MDHEN, CDR2 SYDVKM. CDR3 bases: TGTGCCAGCAGTAGCCCAGGGGTCCAGCCCCAGCATTTT. Translated: CASSSPGVQPQHF.

V usage is TRBV27 and J usage is TRBJ2-5; weak D call: TRBD1 (5 bases). Germline values: CDR1 MNHEY, CDR2 SMNVEV (reference sequence). V was pared by 6 bases and J by 4 bases, with 18 bases between. The CDR3 extends over 15 amino acids. The CDR3 reads CASRRLTGPGETQYF. The CDR3 DNA sequence: TGTGCCAGCAGAAGACTCACAGGACCCGGAGAGACCCAGTACTTC.

The chain has TRBV5-8 and TRBJ1-4, with D possibly TRBD1 on 5 matching bases. Trimming removed 4 bases from V and 7 bases from J, with 11 bases in between. The CDR3 covers 13 residues. Germline V gene data show CDR1 as SGHTS and CDR2 as YDEGEE. The CDR3 nucleotides are TGTGCCAGCAGCCCCGTGAGGGGTGAAAAACTGTTTTTT. This gives the protein CASSPVRGEKLFF.

The gene calls are TRBV30 and TRBJ2-7, with D perhaps matching TRBD2 (6 bases). CDR3 length: 13 amino acids. Germline-derived CDR1 and CDR2 are GTSNPN and SVGIG (reference sequence). The V end was cut by 5 bases, the J end by 0 bases, with 11 bases between. The DNA of the CDR3 is TGTGCCTGGGATAGCGGAACCTCCTACGAGCAGTACTTC. Residues: CAWDSGTSYEQYF. Combining the CDR3 with reference TRBV30 and TRBJ2-7 gives the whole variable domain SQTIHQWPATLVQPVGSPLSLECTVEGTSNPNLYWYRQAAGRGLQLLFYSVGIGQISSEVPQNLSASRPQDRQFILSSKKLLLSDSGFYLCAWDSGTSYEQYFGPGTRLTVT.

The chain carries TRBV4-1 and TRBJ2-7, with 9 bases fitting TRBD1. J lost 2 bases, V lost 3 bases, and 5 bases had no gene match. The CDR3 is made up of 15 amino acids. From germline, CDR1 is MGHRA and CDR2 YSYEKL. CDR3 in DNA: TGCGCCAGCAGCCACCCGGGACAGGGAACCTACGAGCAGTACTTC. This sequence encodes CASSHPGQGTYEQYF.